The subject of this entry is one T cell receptor beta chain. The specificity of this receptor is unknown. Per-base quality was not reported, and no clone a single base away is much larger than it. This sample is part of a study of T-cell reconstitution after alpha-beta-depleted transplantation in children (dated by TCRdb to the mid-2010s). Broadly, across the study: T-cell immune reconstitution after TCRalphabeta/CD19-depleted allogeneic hematopoietic cell transplantation in children was quantitatively tracked in the study by means of TCR repertoire profiling.

The library was produced with PCR. Sequencing was carried out with an Illumina HiSeq 2500. TCR library preparation used molecular barcoding, with unique molecular identifiers applied to normalize quantification of the TCRbeta repertoire. TCRdb's own reprocessing of the public reads used fastp at Q25 and MiXCR and kept productive beta chains. Each entry merges the rows of one CDR3 protein and shows their most common DNA and genes. For this sample the table gives around 490,000 distinct CDR3 sequences, of which about an eighth were detected only once. Clones ranked in the top ten supply around 15% of the sample. Study-level results and caveats: The frequencies of hyperexpanded clones fell over the following months, and after one year, T-cell counts and TCRbeta diversity were mostly attributed to newly produced T cells. About two months after transplant, the apparently early recovery of alphabetaT-cell counts reportedly depended on just several hundred clones that had expanded rapidly and came from non-depleted graft cells. In some patients, the high TCRbeta diversity seen at day 60 was put down to recipient T cells and intrathymic progenitors that had survived conditioning.

Inclusive of the bounding cysteine and phenylalanine, the CDR3 is 12 residues long. CDR3 DNA is the only sequence kept; it has 36 bases, read in frame from the first base. The germline V gene provides CDR1 SGHDT and CDR2 YYEEEE. V gives up 0 bases and J gives up 8 bases, and the segment between their germline ends measures 6 bases. The treatment or condition label, as the study defines it: allogeneic hematopoietic cell transplantation with graft depleted of TCRalphabeta T cells and CD19 B cells. The transplant recipients were children given TCRalphabeta/CD19-depleted allogeneic hematopoietic cell grafts.

The sequence is built from TRBV5-6 and TRBJ2-1, with the D gene not confidently named. The source material was PBMCs, mostly from graft donor cells, sampled 180 days after TCRalphabeta/CD19-depleted stem cell transplant. This clonotype was sampled from a female patient aged 2-10 years who had a stem cell transplant for aplastic anemia, so the T cells may come from the graft donor. Here the CDR3 is given as CASSLAGYEQFF. The base sequence is TGTGCCAGCAGCTTGGCCGGGTATGAGCAGTTCTTC.